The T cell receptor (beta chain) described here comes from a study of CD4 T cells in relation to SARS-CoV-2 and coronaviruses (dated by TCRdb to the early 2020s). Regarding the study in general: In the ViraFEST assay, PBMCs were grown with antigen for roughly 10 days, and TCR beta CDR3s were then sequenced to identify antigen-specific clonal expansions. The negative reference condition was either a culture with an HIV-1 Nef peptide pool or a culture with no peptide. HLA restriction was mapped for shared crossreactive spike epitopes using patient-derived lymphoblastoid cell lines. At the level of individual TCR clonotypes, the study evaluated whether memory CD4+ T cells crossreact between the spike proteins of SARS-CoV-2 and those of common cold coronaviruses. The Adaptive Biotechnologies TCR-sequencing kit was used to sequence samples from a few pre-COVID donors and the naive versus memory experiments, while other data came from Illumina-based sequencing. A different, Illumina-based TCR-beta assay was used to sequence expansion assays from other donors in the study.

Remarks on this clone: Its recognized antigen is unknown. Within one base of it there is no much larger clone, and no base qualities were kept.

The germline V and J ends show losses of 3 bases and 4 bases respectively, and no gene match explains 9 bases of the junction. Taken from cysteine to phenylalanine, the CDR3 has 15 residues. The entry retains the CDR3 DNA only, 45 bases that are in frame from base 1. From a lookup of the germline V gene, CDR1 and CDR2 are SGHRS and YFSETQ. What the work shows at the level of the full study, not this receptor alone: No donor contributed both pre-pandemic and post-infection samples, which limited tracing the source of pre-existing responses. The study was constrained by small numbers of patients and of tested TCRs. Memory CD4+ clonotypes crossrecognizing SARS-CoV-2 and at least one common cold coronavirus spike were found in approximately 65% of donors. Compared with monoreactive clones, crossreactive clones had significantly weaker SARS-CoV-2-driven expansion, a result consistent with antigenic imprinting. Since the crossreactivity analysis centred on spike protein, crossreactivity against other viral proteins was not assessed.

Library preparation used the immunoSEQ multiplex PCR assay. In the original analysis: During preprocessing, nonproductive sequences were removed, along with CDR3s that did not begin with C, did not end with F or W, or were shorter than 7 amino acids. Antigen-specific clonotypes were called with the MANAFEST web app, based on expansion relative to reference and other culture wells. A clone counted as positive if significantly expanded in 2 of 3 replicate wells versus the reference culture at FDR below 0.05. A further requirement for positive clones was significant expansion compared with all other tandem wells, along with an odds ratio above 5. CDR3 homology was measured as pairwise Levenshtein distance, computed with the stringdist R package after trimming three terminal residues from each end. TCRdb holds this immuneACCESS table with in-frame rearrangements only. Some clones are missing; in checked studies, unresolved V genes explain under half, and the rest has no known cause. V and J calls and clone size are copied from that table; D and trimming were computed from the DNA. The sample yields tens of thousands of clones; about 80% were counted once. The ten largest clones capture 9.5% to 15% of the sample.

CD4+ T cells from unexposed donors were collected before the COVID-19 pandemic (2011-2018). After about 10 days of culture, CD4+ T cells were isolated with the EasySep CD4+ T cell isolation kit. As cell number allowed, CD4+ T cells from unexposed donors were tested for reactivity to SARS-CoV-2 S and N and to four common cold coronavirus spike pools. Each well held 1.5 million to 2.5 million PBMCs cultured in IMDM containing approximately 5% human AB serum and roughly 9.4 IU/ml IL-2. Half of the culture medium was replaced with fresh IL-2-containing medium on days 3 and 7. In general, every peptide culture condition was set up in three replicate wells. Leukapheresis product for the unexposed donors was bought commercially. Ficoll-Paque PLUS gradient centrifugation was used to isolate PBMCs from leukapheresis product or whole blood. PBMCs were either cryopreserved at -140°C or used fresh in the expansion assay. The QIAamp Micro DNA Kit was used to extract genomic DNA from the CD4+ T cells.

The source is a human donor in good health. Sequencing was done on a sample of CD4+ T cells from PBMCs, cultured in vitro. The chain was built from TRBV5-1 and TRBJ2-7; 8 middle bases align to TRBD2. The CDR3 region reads CASSSGLSGRYEQYF. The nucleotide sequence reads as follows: TGCGCCAGCAGCTCGGGGTTAAGCGGGAGATACGAGCAGTACTTC.